Listed below are T cell receptor beta chains from one sample, sequenced in a study of blood T cell repertoires in COVID-19. The method was immunoSEQ multiplex PCR; TCRdb's version includes in-frame clones alone and lacks a portion of them. The sample carries approximately 140,000 clones, roughly 82% recorded once. Sequenced input: peripheral blood. All receptors derive from a man aged 70-80 years with acute or convalescent COVID-19. CDR3s include the opening cysteine and the closing phenylalanine or tryptophan.

v_call: TRBV19; j_call: TRBJ1-4; cdr3_aa: CASSIPGGRNEKLFF
v_call: TRBV6-5; j_call: TRBJ1-3; cdr3_aa: CASSSQGISGNTIYF
v_call: TRBV19; j_call: TRBJ1-5; cdr3_aa: CASNLRGNQPQHF
v_call: TRBV14; j_call: TRBJ1-2; cdr3_aa: CASSPIHRAGGYGYTF
v_call: TRBV5-4; j_call: TRBJ2-2; cdr3_aa: CASSLAGRGPAGELFF
v_call: TRBV5-1; j_call: TRBJ1-2; cdr3_aa: CASSLASGALGVYGYTF
v_call: TRBV11-3; j_call: TRBJ2-1; cdr3_aa: CASSKRTSGSGQFF
v_call: TRBV24-1; j_call: TRBJ1-2; cdr3_aa: CATSVSGGGGYTF
v_call: TRBV7-6; j_call: TRBJ2-1; cdr3_aa: CASSQGRRGGGYEQFF
v_call: TRBV28; j_call: TRBJ2-3; cdr3_aa: CASSFVGGGLSTDTQYF
v_call: TRBV6-1; j_call: TRBJ1-2; cdr3_aa: CASSEASPIGYGYTF
v_call: TRBV28; j_call: TRBJ2-7; cdr3_aa: CASSMLTGGMDEQYF
v_call: TRBV5-6; j_call: TRBJ1-1; cdr3_aa: CASSGYREAFF
v_call: TRBV3-1/TRBV3-2; j_call: TRBJ1-6; cdr3_aa: CASSQRGGDSPLHF
v_call: TRBV29-1; j_call: TRBJ2-1; cdr3_aa: CSVAGTGANEQFF
v_call: TRBV9; j_call: TRBJ1-2; cdr3_aa: CASSAFSYGYTF
v_call: TRBV5-8; j_call: TRBJ2-3; cdr3_aa: CASSLTLGTGPNRPDTQYF
v_call: TRBV15; j_call: TRBJ2-1; cdr3_aa: CATTGLRGTHNEQFF
v_call: TRBV2; j_call: TRBJ1-1; cdr3_aa: CASGRVNTEAFF
v_call: TRBV3-1/TRBV3-2; j_call: TRBJ2-7; cdr3_aa: CASSQGSGSSYEQYF
v_call: TRBV6-1; j_call: TRBJ2-2; cdr3_aa: CASSDGGGTYTGELFF
v_call: TRBV6-2/TRBV6-3; j_call: TRBJ1-1; cdr3_aa: CASSRRRDTEAFF
v_call: TRBV5-1; j_call: TRBJ1-2; cdr3_aa: CASSRDSLNYGYTF
v_call: TRBV11-2; j_call: TRBJ2-3; cdr3_aa: CASSPALAGKDTQYF
v_call: TRBV6-5; j_call: TRBJ1-5; cdr3_aa: CATDDSRNQPQHF
v_call: TRBV6-5; j_call: TRBJ1-2; cdr3_aa: CASTLDRDGGYTF
v_call: TRBV13; j_call: TRBJ2-3; cdr3_aa: CASSPRPPAGDTQYF
v_call: TRBV19; j_call: TRBJ2-2; cdr3_aa: CASSPSGRAGELFF
v_call: TRBV2; j_call: TRBJ1-1; cdr3_aa: CASSRQGYGNTEAFF
v_call: TRBV7-8; j_call: TRBJ2-7; cdr3_aa: CASSLGGGVEQYF
v_call: TRBV3-1/TRBV3-2; j_call: TRBJ1-6; cdr3_aa: CASSQETGSPLHF
v_call: TRBV14; j_call: TRBJ2-1; cdr3_aa: CASSQVESSYNEQFF
v_call: TRBV28; j_call: TRBJ2-7; cdr3_aa: CASSQTGSYEQYF
v_call: TRBV3-1/TRBV3-2; j_call: TRBJ1-5; cdr3_aa: CASSQDVRGNQPQHF
v_call: TRBV6-4; j_call: TRBJ1-2; cdr3_aa: CASRPGVTYGYTF
v_call: TRBV19; j_call: TRBJ1-2; cdr3_aa: CASSSDRDGNYGYTF
v_call: TRBV27; j_call: TRBJ2-7; cdr3_aa: CASSLTGLLYEQYF
v_call: TRBV27; j_call: TRBJ2-1; cdr3_aa: CASSFGRGLDEQFF
v_call: TRBV30; j_call: TRBJ1-4; cdr3_aa: CAVRGAGEWEKLFF
v_call: TRBV25-1; j_call: TRBJ1-2; cdr3_aa: CASSESSGHVYGYTF
v_call: TRBV23-1; j_call: TRBJ2-7; cdr3_aa: CASVRGQTYEQYF
v_call: TRBV18; j_call: TRBJ2-1; cdr3_aa: CASSSSSGQHGNEQFF
v_call: TRBV7-2; j_call: TRBJ2-7; cdr3_aa: CASSLGGLAGGYEQYF
v_call: TRBV30; j_call: TRBJ2-5; cdr3_aa: CAWSVTGPWETQYF
v_call: TRBV4-1; j_call: TRBJ2-1; cdr3_aa: CASRNVELAGVSSYNEQFF
v_call: TRBV7-9; j_call: TRBJ1-2; cdr3_aa: CASSLAQNYGYTF
v_call: TRBV5-1; j_call: TRBJ1-5; cdr3_aa: CASSLNGFGNQPQHF
v_call: TRBV6-5; j_call: TRBJ1-3; cdr3_aa: CASSRSRTGNTIYF
v_call: TRBV5-1; j_call: TRBJ2-1; cdr3_aa: CASGPGTGKWNEQFF
v_call: TRBV12-5; j_call: TRBJ2-5; cdr3_aa: CASGPGTIKETQYF
v_call: TRBV5-5; j_call: TRBJ1-1; cdr3_aa: CASSNTGGAEAFF